This TCR beta chain was identified in a study of T cells in Graves' hyperthyroidism and ophthalmopathy. The TCR beta CDR3 regions underwent amplification using RNA transcripts as the source. The HTBI primer set drove a first-round RT-PCR of the TCR CDR3. One entry per CDR3 protein, called by TCRdb with MiXCR from the multiplex PCR reads. The profile shows hundreds of thousands of distinct CDR3 sequences, around 46% of them singletons. Germline assignment: CDR1 SGHDN and CDR2 FVKESK. The trim removed 4 bases at V and 0 bases at J, leaving 16 bases unmatched. This CDR3 contains 20 residues. The V gene is TRBV14, the J gene TRBJ2-7; TRBD2 matches 12 bases. The source of this sequence is a woman aged 18-29 years with Graves' hyperthyroidism. Input material: peripheral blood or thyroid tissue (not recorded which). For the CDR3, the DNA is TGTGCCAGCAGCCCCCATCGTAGGGCTAGCGGGAGGGGAAGCTCCTACGAGCAGTACTTC. Translating gives CASSPHRRASGRGSSYEQYF.